These 25 T cell receptor beta chains originate from one sample sequenced in a study of response to subunit inactivated influenza vaccine (dated by TCRdb to 2017 to 2018). The library relied on RT-PCR. Sequencing took place on an Illumina HiSeq 2500. TCRdb reworked the public reads: Q25 trimming with fastp, MiXCR clone assembly, productive beta chains retained. Identical CDR3 proteins give one entry, which carries the most common genes and DNA. The sample profile shows 450,000 to 700,000 distinct CDR3 sequences; about 15% of them were found once. The leading ten clones occupy over 8.5% of the sample. Sequencing was performed on PBMCs from blood, taken approximately 13 days after vaccination. These receptor sequences come from a man between 45 and 60 years old who received an inactivated influenza vaccine. Donor details come from another sample of the same person, matched by shared clones.

This clonotype was found a few times. This chain's CDR3 is CASSSRTGPQETQYF. Written as DNA, the CDR3 is TGTGCCAGCAGCTCGAGGACAGGGCCCCAAGAGACCCAGTACTTC. This chain uses TRBV7-2 with TRBJ2-5; TRBD1 agrees at 8 bases. This CDR3 contains 15 residues. V gave up 4 bases and J gave up 1 base; unmatched junction bases: 5. Looked up from germline, CDR1 is SGHTA and CDR2 is FQGNSA. Looking up the rest from reference TRBV7-2 and TRBJ2-5 gives the full variable domain: GAGVSQSPSNKVTEKGKDVELRCDPISGHTALYWYRQSLGQGLEFLIYFQGNSAPDKSGLPSDRFSAERTGGSVSTLTIQRTQQEDSAVYLCASSSRTGPQETQYFGPGTRLLVL.

There are many counts of this clonotype. This CDR3 is CAGQQGTGELFF. CDR3 in DNA: TGTGCCGGCCAACAGGGAACCGGGGAGCTGTTTTTT. The rearrangement links TRBV28 to TRBJ2-2; D might be TRBD1 (6 bases). Trimming pared 11 bases from V and 5 bases from J, leaving 12 bases between. CDR3 length: 12 residues. The germline CDR1 and CDR2 sequences are MDHEN and SYDVKM. The complete variable domain, with remaining parts taken from reference TRBV28 and TRBJ2-2, reads DVKVTQSSRYLVKRTGEKVFLECVQDMDHENMFWYRQDPGLGLRLIYFSYDVKMKEKGDIPEGYSVSREKKERFSLILESASTNQTSMYLCAGQQGTGELFFGEGSRLTVL.

This clonotype came up a few times. This chain's CDR3 is CASSRRGGSTDTQYF. DNA for the CDR3: TGTGCCAGCAGCCGCAGGGGGGGAAGCACAGATACGCAGTATTTT. J is TRBJ2-3 and V is TRBV27; D possibly uses TRBD1 or TRBD2 (7 bases each). The CDR3 loop spans 15 amino acids. V was pared by 6 bases and J by 0 bases, with 13 bases between. CDR1 and CDR2 from the germline V gene are MNHEY and SMNVEV (reference sequence).

J is TRBJ1-5 and V is TRBV2, with 7 nucleotides matching TRBD1. CDR1 is SNHLY, CDR2 FYNNEI, per germline. The CDR3 runs 16 residues. Germline trimming cut 4 bases from V and 1 base from J; bases unmatched to any gene: 7. Written as DNA, the CDR3 is TGTGCCAGCAGTGGTATCGGGGACAGCAGCAATCAGCCCCAGCATTTT. It yields the protein CASSGIGDSSNQPQHF. The complete variable domain, with remaining parts taken from reference TRBV2 and TRBJ1-5, reads EPEVTQTPSHQVTQMGQEVILRCVPISNHLYFYWYRQILGQKVEFLVSFYNNEISEKSEIFDDQFSVERPDGSNFTLKIRSTKLEDSAMYFCASSGIGDSSNQPQHFGDGTRLSIL.

This clonotype has a count of ten or more. The DNA for the CDR3 is TGTGCCAGCTCACAGGGGGGACTGAACTATGGCTACACCTTC. Translated: CASSQGGLNYGYTF. The genes are TRBV18 and TRBJ1-2; possibly TRBD1 for D (6 bases). The CDR3 length is 14 residues. Germline CDR1 reads KGHSH; CDR2 reads LQKENI. The V and J ends lost 4 bases and 2 bases respectively, with 11 bases between them.

This chain connects TRBV20-1 to TRBJ2-5; D uncertain. The V end was cut by 3 bases, the J end by 7 bases, with 21 bases between. The CDR3 loop spans 15 amino acids. The germline CDR1 and CDR2 sequences are DFQATT and SNEGSKA (reference sequence). The chain's CDR3 is CSARPGLNGAGTQYF. Written as DNA, the CDR3 is TGCAGTGCTAGGCCGGGCCTAAACGGTGCCGGGACCCAGTACTTC.

This clonotype has ten or more counts. The chain links TRBV7-9 to TRBJ1-3, with D unclear. The CDR3 contains 17 residues. Germline V gives CDR1 SEHNR, CDR2 FQNEAQ (reference sequence). The V end was cut by 3 bases, the J end by 0 bases, with 15 bases between. The CDR3: CASSFDRYGRSGNTIYF. DNA of the CDR3: TGTGCCAGCAGCTTTGATCGTTACGGACGCTCTGGAAACACCATATATTTT.

The V gene is TRBV6-4, the J gene TRBJ2-1, with 12 bases that match TRBD2. Germline-derived CDR1 and CDR2 are MRHNA and SNTAGT. V gave up 7 bases and J gave up 4 bases; unmatched junction bases: 8. The CDR3 runs to 16 residues. CDR3 bases: TGTGCCAGCAATCCGACTAGCGGGGGCCCTTACAATGAGCAGTTCTTC. Amino acids: CASNPTSGGPYNEQFF.

This clonotype was seen more than once but under ten times. CDR3: CATRRDLSSYNEQFF. The DNA of the CDR3 is TGCGCCACGAGACGGGACCTTAGCTCCTACAATGAGCAGTTCTTC. The rearrangement joins TRBV5-1 to TRBJ2-1; D could derive from TRBD1 or TRBD2 (5 bases each). CDR1 is SGHRS, CDR2 YFSETQ, per germline. The CDR3 covers 15 residues. V was shortened by 9 bases and J by 0 bases, with 16 bases between the two germline ends.

The genes are TRBV11-2 and TRBJ2-5; 7 nucleotides line up with TRBD1. Unmatched junction bases numbered 9, after V lost 4 bases and J lost 4 bases. The CDR3 has 15 amino acids. The germline CDR1 and CDR2 sequences are SGHAT and FQNNGV. The CDR3 DNA is TGTGCCAGCAGCTCAATAAGCCGGGACAGAGAGACCCAGTACTTC. Translation: CASSSISRDRETQYF.

This clonotype was counted at least ten times. Here the CDR3 reads CASSFGGLNQPQHF. CDR3 DNA sequence: TGTGCCAGTAGTTTCGGCGGACTCAATCAGCCCCAGCATTTT. The chain recombines TRBV19 with TRBJ1-5; no firm D call. The CDR3 has 14 residues. Germline-derived CDR1 and CDR2 are LNHDA and SQIVND (reference sequence). The V end lost 5 bases, the J end lost 3 bases, and 11 bases lay between the germline ends.

In DNA, the CDR3 is TGTGCCAGCAGCTTTAATCTGGAGGGGGGGAACACCGGGGAGCTGTTTTTT. Translating gives CASSFNLEGGNTGELFF. The J gene is TRBJ2-2, the V gene TRBV7-2; D could derive from TRBD1 or TRBD2 (6 bases each). The V end lost 3 bases, the J end lost 1 base, and 15 bases lay between the germline ends. The CDR3 sequence is 17 residues long. Germline lookup yields CDR1 SGHTA and CDR2 FQGNSA.

This clonotype has only a few counts. The rearrangement joins TRBV10-3 to TRBJ2-7, with D maybe TRBD2 (6 bases). CDR1 ENHRY and CDR2 SYGVKD come from the germline V gene. This CDR3 contains 17 residues. Trimming shortened V by 3 bases and J by 0 bases, and 18 bases separated the two germline ends. The CDR3 DNA reads TGTGCCATCAGTGATCCAGGAAGGGGTAGCGGCTCCTACGAGCAGTACTTC. It translates to CAISDPGRGSGSYEQYF.

This clonotype was seen a handful of times. The chain joins TRBV2 to TRBJ2-7, with D unclear. The V end lost 4 bases, the J end lost 0 bases, and 10 bases lay between the germline ends. This CDR3 spans 14 amino acids. Germline V CDR1 and CDR2: SNHLY, FYNNEI. In nucleotides, the CDR3 is TGTGCCAGCAGTGCCTTCCAAAGCTCCTACGAGCAGTACTTC. Protein product: CASSAFQSSYEQYF.

The V gene is TRBV18, the J gene TRBJ1-1, with D possibly being TRBD1 (6 bases). Germline values: CDR1 KGHSH, CDR2 LQKENI. The CDR3 runs to 16 residues. Trimming took 0 bases from V and 1 from J, leaving 12 bases between them. CDR3 in DNA: TGTGCCAGCTCACCACCCTCCGGGACACAGAACACTGAAGCTTTCTTT. It encodes CASSPPSGTQNTEAFF. The full variable domain, completed using reference TRBV18 and TRBJ1-1, is NAGVMQNPRHLVRRRGQEARLRCSPMKGHSHVYWYRQLPEEGLKFMVYLQKENIIDESGMPKERFSAEFPKEGPSILRIQQVVRGDSAAYFCASSPPSGTQNTEAFFGQGTRLTVV.

Only a few counts were recorded for this clonotype. V usage is TRBV29-1 and J usage is TRBJ2-7; possible D gene TRBD2, 5 bases. Germline CDR1 reads SQVTM; CDR2 reads ANQGSEA. CDR3 size: 13 residues. The ends were cut back, 4 bases at V and 0 bases at J, with 10 bases in the middle. CDR3 bases: TGCAGCGTTGGGACTTTCAGCTCCTACGAGCAGTACTTC. Its protein product is CSVGTFSSYEQYF.

In this sample, this clonotype turned up a few times. The chain combines TRBV28 with TRBJ2-1; TRBD1 might be the D (5 bases). V lost 5 bases, J lost 0 bases, and 8 bases lay in between. CDR3 length: 14 residues. Germline-derived CDR1 and CDR2 are MDHEN and SYDVKM. The CDR3 loop reads CASSLDTSYNEQFF. In DNA form, the CDR3 reads TGTGCCAGCAGTCTGGACACCTCCTACAATGAGCAGTTCTTC. The whole variable domain, remainder taken from reference TRBV28 and TRBJ2-1, is DVKVTQSSRYLVKRTGEKVFLECVQDMDHENMFWYRQDPGLGLRLIYFSYDVKMKEKGDIPEGYSVSREKKERFSLILESASTNQTSMYLCASSLDTSYNEQFFGPGTRLTVL.

This clonotype was observed a handful of times. This chain connects TRBV27 to TRBJ2-6; a weak D match, TRBD1 (6 bases). Trimming pared 6 bases from V and 3 bases from J, leaving 12 bases between. The CDR3 extends over 15 amino acids. CDR1 is MNHEY, CDR2 SMNVEV, per germline (reference sequence). The CDR3 reads CASSQGIGGANVLTF. DNA of the CDR3: TGTGCCAGCAGCCAGGGGATAGGTGGGGCCAACGTCCTGACTTTC.

The gene calls are TRBV7-2 and TRBJ2-7; D is unresolved. The CDR3 totals 16 residues. In germline, CDR1 is SGHTA, CDR2 FQGNSA. Between the trimmed V and J ends, which lost 1 base and 0 bases, there was a span of 13 bases. CDR3 loop: CASSLVRARSSYEQYF. CDR3 nucleotides: TGTGCCAGCAGCTTAGTCAGAGCGAGGAGCTCCTACGAGCAGTACTTC.

This clonotype was observed a handful of times. The rearrangement uses TRBV12-3 or TRBV12-4 and TRBJ2-7, with 9 bases fitting TRBD2. CDR3 length: 15 residues. V lost 7 bases, J lost 3 bases, and 10 bases stayed unmatched. In DNA form, the CDR3 reads TGTGCCAGCACCCACGGGGCGGGAGGGGGCTACGAGCAGTACTTC. Protein: CASTHGAGGGYEQYF.

This clonotype was counted only a few times. The V call is TRBV29-1, the J call TRBJ1-5; perhaps TRBD1 as D (6 bases). The CDR3 runs to 13 residues. In germline, CDR1 is SQVTM, CDR2 ANQGSEA. The V and J ends lost 5 bases and 1 base respectively, with 9 bases between them. Written as DNA, the CDR3 is TGCAGCGTTTCTCAGGGGAGCAATCAGCCCCAGCATTTT. Its translation: CSVSQGSNQPQHF. Looking up the rest from reference TRBV29-1 and TRBJ1-5 gives the full variable domain: SAVISQKPSRDICQRGTSLTIQCQVDSQVTMMFWYRQQPGQSLTLIATANQGSEATYESGFVIDKFPISRPNLTFSTLTVSNMSPEDSSIYLCSVSQGSNQPQHFGDGTRLSIL.

This clonotype has just a few counts. The V call is TRBV20-1, the J call TRBJ2-7; tentatively, D is TRBD1 (5 bases). V shed 1 base and J shed 0 bases, with 7 bases lying between them. CDR3 length equals 13 residues. CDR1 DFQATT and CDR2 SNEGSKA come from the germline V gene (reference sequence). CDR3 coding DNA: TGCAGTGCTAGAGTTGGGGCCTCCTACGAGCAGTACTTC. It translates to CSARVGASYEQYF.

This clonotype was seen a handful of times. This chain joins TRBV6-2 or TRBV6-3 and TRBJ2-3; D may match TRBD1 or TRBD2 (5 bases each). CDR1 is MNHEY, CDR2 SVGEGT, per germline. This CDR3 contains 11 residues. V was shortened by 10 bases and J by 6 bases, with 11 bases between the two germline ends. The CDR3 nucleotides read TGTGCCACCTCGTGGGGGGATACGCAGTATTTT. It specifies CATSWGDTQYF.

The chain links TRBV2 to TRBJ1-1, with 9 bases matching TRBD1. Germline loops: CDR1 SNHLY, CDR2 FYNNEI. The trim removed 7 bases at V and 5 bases at J, leaving 5 bases unmatched. The CDR3 contains 13 residues. DNA of the CDR3: TGTGCCAGCAACCGGGACAGGGATACTGAAGCTTTCTTT. This codes for CASNRDRDTEAFF.

The chain has TRBV19 and TRBJ2-2; 11 nucleotides match TRBD2. CDR1 is LNHDA and CDR2 is SQIVND in the germline V gene (reference sequence). Trimming took 6 bases from V and 4 from J; bases not matched to a gene: 7. The CDR3 consists of 16 residues. The CDR3 spells CASSPRLAGPTGELFF. CDR3 in DNA: TGTGCCAGTAGCCCAAGACTAGCGGGACCCACCGGGGAGCTGTTTTTT.